These 20 T cell receptor beta chains were sequenced from one sample in a study of Ad26.COV2.S vaccination and SARS-CoV-2 variants. Treatment specified: 15 to 20 received Ad26.COV2.S at low or high dose, single or two shots; a few received placebo; per-sample allocation not given. Collection of samples fell on day 63 after the first vaccine or placebo injection. The assay was immunoSEQ multiplex PCR, and TCRdb's table has in-frame clones only and misses some. The sample has more than 300,000 clones; 86% are singletons. Material: peripheral blood, obtained in a trial of Ad26.COV2.S vaccine versus placebo. The receptors stem from a person aged 18-60 years who received the Ad26.COV2.S COVID-19 vaccine or a placebo.

For the CDR3, the DNA is TGTGCCAGCAGTGACCCAGGGGCAGATACGCAGTATTTT. This translates into CASSDPGADTQYF. This chain joins TRBV25-1 and TRBJ2-3; TRBD1 might be the D (6 bases). The length of the CDR3 is 13 residues. V was cut by 3 bases and J by 4 bases, with 8 bases left in between. CDR1 MGHDK and CDR2 SYGVNS come from the germline V gene.

Only one count was recorded for this clone. The chain uses TRBV24-1 and TRBJ1-2; weak D call: TRBD1 (5 bases). V was cut by 4 bases and J by 5 bases, with 13 bases left in between. CDR1 is KGHDR, CDR2 SFDVKD, per germline. The CDR3 loop spans 14 amino acids. The CDR3 DNA sequence: TGTGCCACCAGTGACCCAAGTAAGGGGTATGGCTACACCTTC. Encoded protein: CATSDPSKGYGYTF.

The chain couples TRBV7-9 to TRBJ2-4; 9 nucleotides align to TRBD1. The CDR3 covers 15 residues. Germline V lookup: CDR1 SEHNR, CDR2 FQNEAQ (reference sequence). The V and J ends lost 3 bases and 6 bases, in that order; junction bases with no gene match: 6. The CDR3 reads CASSFLATGGNIQYF. The CDR3, as DNA: TGTGCCAGCAGCTTCCTCGCGACAGGGGGAAACATTCAGTACTTC.

The genes are TRBV4-3 and TRBJ1-2; the D gene is possibly TRBD1 (5 bases). Looked up from germline, CDR1 is LGHNA and CDR2 is YSLEER. The ends were cut back, 0 bases at V and 3 bases at J, with 17 bases in the middle. The CDR3 length is 17 residues. The CDR3 sequence is CASSQEPLGGIHYGYTF. The CDR3 bases are TGCGCCAGCAGCCAAGAACCCCTCGGGGGAATTCACTATGGCTACACCTTC.

This sequence joins TRBV18 and TRBJ2-7; D might be TRBD1 (6 bases). Per the germline V gene, CDR1 is KGHSH and CDR2 is LQKENI. CDR3 size: 18 residues. Between the trimmed V and J ends, which lost 1 base and 3 bases, there was a span of 22 bases. The CDR3 spells CASSPLGSRQARDYEQYF. CDR3 coding DNA: TGTGCCAGCTCACCACTGGGGAGTAGACAGGCTAGGGACTACGAGCAGTACTTC.

The rearrangement links TRBV15 to TRBJ1-2; D is perhaps TRBD1 (5 bases). This CDR3 is 14 amino acids long. Trimming removed 0 bases from V and 6 bases from J, with 11 bases in between. CDR1 is LNHNV, CDR2 YYDKDF, per germline (reference sequence). CDR3 coding DNA: TGTGCCACCAGCAGAGATGGGGGGTGGGATGGCTACACCTTC. Translated, it gives CATSRDGGWDGYTF.

The chain uses TRBV28 and TRBJ1-2, with D possibly TRBD1 on 5 matching bases. The CDR3 runs to 16 residues. Per germline, CDR1 MDHEN and CDR2 SYDVKM. Trimming took 5 bases from V and 7 from J, leaving 23 bases between them. CDR3 bases: TGTGCCAGCAGTAAGAGATCTGGCGGCAGGGTTGGTGGCTACACCTTC. This sequence encodes CASSKRSGGRVGGYTF.

This clone was detected only once. This chain uses TRBV6-2 or TRBV6-3 with TRBJ1-6, with D uncertain. CDR1 and CDR2 (germline): MNHEY, SVGEGT. V shed 0 bases and J shed 13 bases, with 16 bases lying between them. The CDR3 has 15 residues. Written as DNA, the CDR3 is TGTGCCAGCAGTTACTCGGAGGAATCCGGGTGGCCCCTCCACTTT. Its protein is CASSYSEESGWPLHF.

V gene TRBV5-6 combines with J gene TRBJ1-5, with D possibly matching TRBD1 (5 bases). This CDR3 has 16 amino acids. CDR1 and CDR2 (germline): SGHDT, YYEEEE. The V and J ends lost 0 bases and 0 bases respectively, with 10 bases between them. The CDR3 DNA sequence: TGTGCCAGCAGCTTGGTCGGTGGGGCTAGCAATCAGCCCCAGCATTTT. It codes for CASSLVGGASNQPQHF.

This clone was counted only a few times. V gene TRBV4-3 combines with J gene TRBJ2-3, with TRBD2 identical over 12 bases. The trim removed 0 bases at V and 9 bases at J, leaving 4 bases unmatched. In germline, CDR1 is LGHNA, CDR2 YSLEER. This CDR3 has 15 residues. CDR3 loop: CASSQDLAGGPTQYF. DNA of the CDR3: TGCGCCAGCAGCCAAGATCTAGCGGGGGGGCCAACGCAGTATTTT.

V gene TRBV5-1 combines with J gene TRBJ2-3; 11 bases align to TRBD1. Germline V gene lookup returns CDR1 SGHRS and CDR2 YFSETQ. The CDR3 loop spans 15 amino acids. V lost 0 bases and J lost 6; bases outside the gene matches: 3. CDR3 sequence: CASSLEGQGVDTQYF. CDR3 DNA sequence: TGCGCCAGCAGCTTGGAGGGACAGGGGGTGGATACGCAGTATTTT. The full variable domain, in which reference TRBV5-1 and TRBJ2-3 provide the parts outside the CDR3, is KAGVTQTPRYLIKTRGQQVTLSCSPISGHRSVSWYQQTPGQGLQFLFEYFSETQRNKGNFPGRFSGRQFSNSRSEMNVSTLELGDSALYLCASSLEGQGVDTQYFGPGTRLTVL.

The gene calls are TRBV3-1 (or the pseudogene TRBV3-2) and TRBJ2-5, with TRBD2 matching over 7 bases. The CDR3 has 15 residues. With 4 bases clipped from V and 4 bases from J, the junction kept 9 bases outside the gene matches. The germline CDR1 and CDR2 sequences are LGHDT and YNNKEL (reference sequence). The CDR3 DNA reads TGTGCCAGCAGCCGCCGTTCTAGCGGCGGAGAGACCCAGTACTTC. This codes for CASSRRSSGGETQYF.

This chain uses TRBV6-5 with TRBJ2-7; D might be TRBD2 (6 bases). The CDR3 has 14 amino acids. Germline V gene sequence: CDR1 MNHEY, CDR2 SVGAGI. The germline V and J ends were trimmed by 5 bases and 3 bases, with 14 bases remaining between them. In nucleotides, the CDR3 is TGTGCCAGCAGTCGCGGGACGGGAGTCTACGAGCAGTACTTC. Translated, it gives CASSRGTGVYEQYF.

This chain joins TRBV2 and TRBJ2-7, with D uncertain. This CDR3 is 13 amino acids long. Per the germline V gene, CDR1 is SNHLY and CDR2 is FYNNEI. The ends were cut back, 6 bases at V and 6 bases at J, with 15 bases in the middle. CDR3 coding DNA: TGTGCCAGCAGACGGTTAGAGGAATCCGAGCAGTACTTC. It yields the protein CASRRLEESEQYF. The variable domain in full, completed from reference TRBV2 and TRBJ2-7, reads EPEVTQTPSHQVTQMGQEVILRCVPISNHLYFYWYRQILGQKVEFLVSFYNNEISEKSEIFDDQFSVERPDGSNFTLKIRSTKLEDSAMYFCASRRLEESEQYFGPGTRLTVT.

This clone was recorded a few times. Other DNA sequences in this specimen translate into the identical CDR3. V is TRBV6-5 and J is TRBJ1-2, with D unresolved. The CDR3 is 13 amino acids. V lost 6 bases and J 3 bases, leaving 11 bases between the germline ends. Germline V gene data show CDR1 as MNHEY and CDR2 as SVGAGI. In DNA, the CDR3 is TGTGCCAGCAGCCCGGGAGCGGACTATGGCTACACCTTC. Its protein product is CASSPGADYGYTF.

This chain connects TRBV7-2 to TRBJ1-2; D unclear. The germline gives CDR1 SGHTA, CDR2 FQGNSA. The CDR3 is 15 amino acids. V lost 2 bases to trimming and J lost 0 bases, with 10 bases between them. CDR3 in DNA: TGTGCCAGCAGCTTACGGCAATCTACTAACTATGGCTACACCTTC. It is translated as CASSLRQSTNYGYTF.

The V call is TRBV3-1 (or the pseudogene TRBV3-2), the J call TRBJ1-3; 9 nucleotides agree with TRBD1. V shed 3 bases, J shed 0 bases, and the junction held 0 bases outside the gene matches. CDR1 LGHDT and CDR2 YNNKEL come from the germline V gene (reference sequence). This CDR3 contains 15 residues. The CDR3 here is CASSQGQGSGNTIYF. The CDR3 nucleotides read TGTGCCAGCAGCCAGGGACAGGGCTCTGGAAACACCATATATTTT.

The chain joins TRBV5-4 to TRBJ1-3; a possible D gene is TRBD1 (5 bases). Germline CDR1 is SGHNT and CDR2 is YYREEE (reference sequence). The CDR3 length is 17 residues. Trimming left V 1 base short and J 3 bases short, with 17 bases between. The CDR3 nucleotides are TGTGCCAGCAGCTTGTTGGGTGAGGGGCAGGGTGGAAACACCATATATTTT. Residues: CASSLLGEGQGGNTIYF.

This chain links TRBV30 with TRBJ2-3, with 9 positions matching TRBD2. The trim removed 3 bases at V and 3 bases at J, leaving 4 bases unmatched. From germline, CDR1 is GTSNPN and CDR2 SVGIG (reference sequence). This CDR3 contains 14 residues. CDR3 in DNA: TGTGCCTGGAGGGCTAGCGGGGTGACAGATACGCAGTATTTT. Its protein product is CAWRASGVTDTQYF.

J is TRBJ2-5 and V is TRBV5-4; D remains ambiguous. The CDR3 extends over 11 amino acids. The germline V gene has CDR1 SGHNT and CDR2 YYREEE (reference sequence). Trimming removed 1 base at V and 5 bases at J, with 3 bases between. The CDR3 protein is CASSLLETQYF. The DNA of the CDR3 is TGTGCCAGCAGCTTGTTGGAGACCCAGTACTTC.